The next 26 T cell receptor beta chains were all read from a single sample in a study of T cells after yellow fever vaccination (dated by TCRdb to about 2019). This specimen's treatment or condition label, interpreted: live attenuated yellow fever vaccine strain. Libraries were constructed by 5' RACE. Instrument used: Illumina HiSeq 2500. Clones were called with MiXCR by TCRdb after fastp trimmed the public reads at Q25, and only in-frame beta chains were retained. Records with the same CDR3 protein are collapsed into one entry carrying the most frequent genes and DNA. The sample table shows roughly 520,000 distinct CDR3 sequences, and just over 20% are seen once. The top ten hold about 15% of the sample. The source material was PBMCs, sampled approximately 22 days after the first yellow fever vaccination. These receptors came from a man aged 18 to 29 who received the YFV17D yellow fever vaccine.

The chain joins TRBV7-2 to TRBJ2-3; 8 bases fit TRBD2. The V gene end was trimmed by 7 bases and the J gene end by 4 bases; junction bases not matched to a gene: 10. Germline assignment: CDR1 SGHTA and CDR2 FQGNSA. This CDR3 region has 15 residues. This CDR3 reads CASMGSGGSADTQYF. CDR3 nucleotides: TGTGCCAGCATGGGGAGCGGGGGTAGTGCAGATACGCAGTATTTT. Variable domain in full (rest from reference TRBV7-2 and TRBJ2-3): GAGVSQSPSNKVTEKGKDVELRCDPISGHTALYWYRQSLGQGLEFLIYFQGNSAPDKSGLPSDRFSAERTGGSVSTLTIQRTQQEDSAVYLCASMGSGGSADTQYFGPGTRLTVL.

The chain has TRBV4-1 and TRBJ2-5; D gene uncertain. V shed 0 bases and J shed 7 bases, with 9 bases lying between them. The CDR3 length is 13 residues. Germline CDR1 reads MGHRA; CDR2 reads YSYEKL. The CDR3 sequence: CASSQEWGGTQYF. CDR3 sequence (DNA): TGCGCCAGCAGCCAAGAGTGGGGTGGGACCCAGTACTTC.

The chain recombines TRBV12-3 or TRBV12-4 with TRBJ2-3, with no clear D. The V and J ends lost 3 bases and 5 bases respectively, with 12 bases between them. There are 14 residues in the CDR3. DNA for the CDR3: TGTGCCAGCAGTTTCGTGACCGAAGGAGATACGCAGTATTTT. Its translation is CASSFVTEGDTQYF.

Notes on this clonotype: One end of the junction is discordant with germline, which a read error may explain. The chain uses TRBV7-9 and TRBJ2-7, with 7 bases that match TRBD1. CDR1 is SEHNR and CDR2 is FQNEAQ in the germline V gene (reference sequence). The CDR3 length is 13 residues. This CDR3 is CASSSKNRDRVSF. CDR3 DNA: TGTGCCAGCAGCTCCAAAAACCGGGACAGAGTTAGCTTC.

This clonotype was counted only a few times. As DNA, the CDR3 is TGCAGTGCTAGAGATCGGGTAGCGGGATACAATGAGCAGTTCTTC. It is translated as CSARDRVAGYNEQFF. The genes are TRBV20-1 and TRBJ2-1; TRBD2 matches 8 bases. The germline V gene encodes CDR1 DFQATT and CDR2 SNEGSKA (reference sequence). The CDR3 is 15 amino acids. The trim removed 0 bases at V and 4 bases at J, leaving 5 bases unmatched.

The rearrangement joins TRBV24-1 to TRBJ1-5; tentative D call: TRBD1 (5 bases). Germline lookup yields CDR1 KGHDR and CDR2 SFDVKD. This CDR3 contains 15 residues. Trimming took off 9 bases at V and 7 bases at J, with 21 bases between the two ends. The CDR3 sequence is CATHYGAARRQPQHF. The CDR3 DNA reads TGTGCCACCCACTACGGGGCGGCGAGAAGGCAGCCCCAGCATTTT.

This clonotype appeared a few times. The J gene is TRBJ2-5, the V gene TRBV27; TRBD1 agrees at 9 bases. The CDR3 contains 17 residues. CDR1 and CDR2 from the germline V gene are MNHEY and SMNVEV (reference sequence). The ends lost 5 bases at V and 0 bases at J; junction bases unmatched: 10. Here the CDR3 reads CASSTRGDRAYQETQYF. DNA of the CDR3: TGTGCCAGCAGTACCCGGGGGGACAGGGCGTACCAAGAGACCCAGTACTTC.

The chain combines TRBV12-3 or TRBV12-4 with TRBJ2-3; 7 bases match TRBD2. With V trimmed by 5 bases and J by 2 bases, 10 bases remained unmatched. This CDR3 has 16 amino acids. CDR3 sequence reads: CASSATPAGVTDTQYF. In DNA, the CDR3 is TGTGCCAGCAGTGCCACCCCCGCGGGGGTCACAGATACGCAGTATTTT.

The chain combines TRBV7-9 with TRBJ1-1; no definite D call. The CDR3 covers 14 residues. The ends were cut back, 5 bases at V and 4 bases at J, with 14 bases in the middle. CDR1 is SEHNR and CDR2 is FQNEAQ in the germline V gene (reference sequence). The CDR3 bases are TGTGCCAGCAGCCCCCCCGCCGGCGGCACTGAAGCTTTCTTT. It is translated as CASSPPAGGTEAFF.

This clonotype was observed at least ten times. The rearrangement links TRBV5-1 to TRBJ2-1, with D uncertain. Germline CDR1 SGHRS, CDR2 YFSETQ. The V end lost 0 bases, the J end lost 6 bases, and 13 bases lay between the germline ends. This CDR3 contains 15 residues. CDR3 coding DNA: TGCGCCAGCAGCTTGGAGGTATTGACGGCCAATGAGCAGTTCTTC. Translation gives CASSLEVLTANEQFF.

This clonotype was recorded at least ten times. V and J are TRBV20-1 and TRBJ2-7, with 11 nucleotides matching TRBD2. V lost 6 bases to trimming and J lost 6 bases; unmatched junction nucleotides: 7. This CDR3 contains 13 residues. Germline V gene lookup returns CDR1 DFQATT and CDR2 SNEGSKA (reference sequence). CDR3 bases: TGCAGTGCCCTTAGCGGGGGGGCCACCGAGCAGTACTTC. Protein sequence: CSALSGGATEQYF.

This clonotype was picked up a small number of times. This chain uses TRBV27 with TRBJ1-4; no definite D call. The CDR3 sequence is 13 residues long. The V and J ends lost 5 bases and 8 bases respectively, with 12 bases between them. CDR1 and CDR2 (germline): MNHEY, SMNVEV (reference sequence). This chain's CDR3 is CASSPSGSEKLFF. As DNA, the CDR3 is TGTGCCAGCAGTCCTAGTGGATCAGAAAAACTGTTTTTT.

The chain is built from TRBV6-5 and TRBJ1-5, with TRBD1 as a possible D gene (5 bases). Trimming removed 8 bases from V and 5 bases from J, with 10 bases in between. From germline, CDR1 is MNHEY and CDR2 SVGAGI. CDR3 length: 12 residues. As DNA, the CDR3 is TGTGCCAGCGGGGCAGAGTATCAGCCCCAGCATTTT. Translated, it gives CASGAEYQPQHF.

This clonotype was seen more than once but under ten times. This chain links TRBV27 with TRBJ1-1; tentative D call: TRBD1 (6 bases). V gave up 3 bases and J gave up 8 bases, with 13 bases separating them. The germline gives CDR1 MNHEY, CDR2 SMNVEV (reference sequence). The CDR3 length is 13 residues. CDR3 sequence (DNA): TGTGCCAGCAGTTTTAGGTGGGGGACAGAAGCTTTCTTT. Protein product: CASSFRWGTEAFF.

This clonotype came up a few times. J is TRBJ1-5 and V is TRBV29-1; tentative D call: TRBD1 (5 bases). Germline CDR1 and CDR2: SQVTM and ANQGSEA. CDR3 length equals 14 residues. Trimming pared 3 bases from V and 9 bases from J, leaving 18 bases between. The CDR3 bases are TGCAGCGTTGAGTCCAACAAGGGGCAAGGGCCCCAGCATTTT. It translates to CSVESNKGQGPQHF. The full variable domain, rest sourced from reference TRBV29-1 and TRBJ1-5, is SAVISQKPSRDICQRGTSLTIQCQVDSQVTMMFWYRQQPGQSLTLIATANQGSEATYESGFVIDKFPISRPNLTFSTLTVSNMSPEDSSIYLCSVESNKGQGPQHFGDGTRLSIL.

This clonotype occurred a few times. The chain uses TRBV5-6 and TRBJ2-1; tentatively, D is TRBD1 or TRBD2 (5 bases each). This CDR3 contains 16 residues. CDR1 SGHDT and CDR2 YYEEEE come from the germline V gene. V lost 6 bases and J 7 bases, leaving 23 bases between the germline ends. CDR3 DNA: TGTGCCAGCACCGCTTCCCCCGGGACCCCGTCGAATGAGCAGTTCTTC. This gives the protein CASTASPGTPSNEQFF.

This clonotype has a handful of counts. The rearrangement uses TRBV30 and TRBJ2-5; D is perhaps TRBD1 or TRBD2 (5 bases each). Trimming took 0 bases from V and 4 from J, leaving 12 bases between them. Germline CDR1 is GTSNPN and CDR2 is SVGIG (reference sequence). The CDR3 has 14 amino acids. DNA for the CDR3: TGTGCCTGGAGTGTACGTGGGGGTTCAGAGACCCAGTACTTC. This gives the protein CAWSVRGGSETQYF.

This clonotype appeared many times. The chain has TRBV19 and TRBJ1-1; 7 bases line up with TRBD1. CDR3 length equals 13 residues. V was pared by 9 bases and J by 0 bases, with 4 bases of the junction left unmatched. Germline CDR1 is LNHDA and CDR2 is SQIVND (reference sequence). CDR3 loop: CASSGTVNTEAFF. CDR3 in DNA: TGTGCCAGCAGTGGGACAGTGAACACTGAAGCTTTCTTT.

This clonotype was detected only a few times. The chain uses TRBV12-3 or TRBV12-4 and TRBJ2-5, with a tentative D call TRBD1 (6 bases). V was clipped by 3 bases and J by 0 bases, with 8 bases between them. The CDR3 length is 14 residues. The CDR3 reads CASSFDRYQETQYF. As DNA, the CDR3 is TGTGCCAGCAGTTTCGACAGGTACCAAGAGACCCAGTACTTC.

The chain couples TRBV7-9 to TRBJ2-4, with TRBD1 matching 9 bases. The junction had 9 bases not matched to a gene; V was cut back by 5 bases and J by 4 bases. Germline lookup yields CDR1 SEHNR and CDR2 FQNEAQ (reference sequence). The CDR3 loop spans 16 amino acids. The CDR3 coding sequence is TGTGCCAGCAGCCCTTGGGGACAGGGTGGGAAAAACATTCAGTACTTC. This sequence encodes CASSPWGQGGKNIQYF.

This clonotype turned up a few times. The genes are TRBV6-1 and TRBJ1-1; unclear D gene. CDR1 and CDR2 from the germline V gene are MNHNS and SASEGT. This CDR3 has 14 residues. V lost 2 bases, J lost 4 bases, and 11 bases lay in between. Here the CDR3 reads CASSEYRTVTEAFF. The CDR3 DNA reads TGTGCCAGCAGTGAATACCGTACGGTCACTGAAGCTTTCTTT.

This chain connects TRBV11-2 to TRBJ2-7, with D maybe TRBD2 (5 bases). Germline-derived CDR1 and CDR2 are SGHAT and FQNNGV. V lost 5 bases and J lost 4, with 18 bases in between. This CDR3 spans 15 amino acids. The CDR3 loop is CASSPEGRPMYEQYF. The CDR3 region has the DNA TGTGCCAGCAGCCCAGAGGGCCGGCCCATGTACGAGCAGTACTTC. The full variable domain, completed using reference TRBV11-2 and TRBJ2-7, is EAGVAQSPRYKIIEKRQSVAFWCNPISGHATLYWYQQILGQGPKLLIQFQNNGVVDDSQLPKDRFSAERLKGVDSTLKIQPAKLEDSAVYLCASSPEGRPMYEQYFGPGTRLTVT.

This clonotype was seen repeatedly, ten times or more. The chain employs TRBV4-3 and TRBJ1-5; D ambiguous. Trimming removed 0 bases at V and 3 bases at J, with 6 bases between. This CDR3 is 14 amino acids long. Germline-derived CDR1 and CDR2 are LGHNA and YSLEER. For the CDR3, the DNA is TGCGCCAGCAGCCAAGATAGTCTCAATCAGCCCCAGCATTTT. This translates into CASSQDSLNQPQHF.

The sample holds a few counts of this clonotype. The chain employs TRBV3-1 and TRBJ2-7; TRBD1 aligns across 11 bases. V lost 4 bases, J lost 5 bases, and 10 bases stayed unmatched. This CDR3 contains 16 residues. CDR1 and CDR2 (germline): LGHDT, YNNKEL (reference sequence). CDR3 nucleotides: TGTGCCAGCAGCCGACTACCGGGACAGGGGGTAAACGAGCAGTACTTC. As protein: CASSRLPGQGVNEQYF.

This clonotype was seen repeatedly, ten times or more. The chain links TRBV5-1 to TRBJ2-5; D is possibly TRBD1 or TRBD2 (5 bases each). The CDR3 runs to 13 residues. Trimming stripped 4 bases from V and 2 bases from J, with 9 bases between. The V gene's germline CDR1 is SGHRS and CDR2 YFSETQ. The CDR3 loop is CASSRDPQETQYF. CDR3 nucleotide sequence: TGCGCCAGCAGCCGGGACCCTCAAGAGACCCAGTACTTC.

The chain couples TRBV20-1 to TRBJ2-7; 12 positions match TRBD2. The CDR3 has 14 amino acids. Germline lookup yields CDR1 DFQATT and CDR2 SNEGSKA (reference sequence). Trimming took 6 bases from V and 3 from J; bases not matched to a gene: 6. The CDR3 DNA follows: TGCAGTGCCTTACTAGCGGGGGGTCGCTACGAGCAGTACGTC. Its translation is CSALLAGGRYEQYV.